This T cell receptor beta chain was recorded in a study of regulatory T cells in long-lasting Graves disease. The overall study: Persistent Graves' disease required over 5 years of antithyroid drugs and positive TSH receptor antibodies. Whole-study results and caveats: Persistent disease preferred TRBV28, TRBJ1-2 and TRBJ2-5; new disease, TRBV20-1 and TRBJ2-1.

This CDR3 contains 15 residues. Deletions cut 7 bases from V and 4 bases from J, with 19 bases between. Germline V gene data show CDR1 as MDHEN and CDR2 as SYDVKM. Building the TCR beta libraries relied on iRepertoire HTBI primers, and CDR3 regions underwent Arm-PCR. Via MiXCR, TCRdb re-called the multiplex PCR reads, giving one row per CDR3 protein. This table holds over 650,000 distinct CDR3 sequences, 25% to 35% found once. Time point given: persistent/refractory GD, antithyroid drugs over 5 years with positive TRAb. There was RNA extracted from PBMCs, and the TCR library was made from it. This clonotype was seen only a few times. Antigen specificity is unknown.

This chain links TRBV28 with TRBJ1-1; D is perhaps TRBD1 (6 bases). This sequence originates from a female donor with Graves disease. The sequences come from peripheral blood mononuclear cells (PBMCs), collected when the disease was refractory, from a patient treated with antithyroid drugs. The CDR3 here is CASTYAGGASTEAFF. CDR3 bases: TGTGCCAGCACCTACGCGGGGGGGGCTAGCACTGAAGCTTTCTTT.